A single sample is the source of the 20 T cell receptor beta chains below, sequenced in a study of shared clonotypes between healthy human individuals. The data were produced by immunoSEQ multiplex PCR, yet TCRdb's version contains in-frame clones alone and is incomplete. The sample yields hundreds of thousands of clones, around 77% seen once. The sample consisted of PBMCs. All receptors derive from a woman aged 40 to 50 in good health. Some clones in this sample may be carry-over from other donors' samples.

Points on this clone: At the DNA level, this CDR3 is encoded by other sequences in the same sample as well. V usage is TRBV30 and J usage is TRBJ1-2, with TRBD1 matching over 7 bases. Germline-derived CDR1 and CDR2 are GTSNPN and SVGIG (reference sequence). The CDR3 contains 11 residues. V gave up 0 bases and J gave up 11 bases; unmatched junction bases: 3. The CDR3 loop is CAWSVPGGYTF. The CDR3 DNA reads TGTGCCTGGAGTGTACCAGGGGGGTACACCTTC.

The gene calls are TRBV7-7 and TRBJ2-2; a possible D gene is TRBD1 (6 bases). Trimming left V 1 base short and J 4 bases short, with 10 bases between. The CDR3 covers 15 residues. The V gene's germline CDR1 is SSHAT and CDR2 FNYEAQ (reference sequence). The CDR3 loop is CASSLGVGATGELFF. The DNA for the CDR3 is TGTGCCAGCAGCTTAGGGGTGGGGGCCACCGGGGAGCTGTTTTTT.

V gene TRBV11-3 combines with J gene TRBJ2-2; 10 nucleotides agree with TRBD1. CDR1 is SGHNT and CDR2 is YENEEA in the germline V gene. The trim removed 5 bases at V and 4 bases at J, leaving 7 bases unmatched. The CDR3 length is 16 residues. Here the CDR3 reads CASSPRDRGSTGELFF. DNA of the CDR3: TGTGCCAGCAGCCCCCGGGACAGGGGAAGCACCGGGGAGCTGTTTTTT.

This chain links TRBV28 with TRBJ1-2; D remains unclear. Trimming took off 1 base at V and 2 bases at J, with 8 bases between the two ends. CDR3 size: 14 residues. Per the germline V gene, CDR1 is MDHEN and CDR2 is SYDVKM. For the CDR3, the DNA is TGTGCCAGCAGTTTATCGCTCAGCAACTATGGCTACACCTTC. Protein product: CASSLSLSNYGYTF.

The rearrangement joins TRBV5-1 to TRBJ2-4; 7 bases fit TRBD2. Germline-derived CDR1 and CDR2 are SGHRS and YFSETQ. The CDR3 is 14 amino acids. With V trimmed by 4 bases and J by 6 bases, 7 bases remained unmatched. In DNA form, the CDR3 reads TGCGCCAGCAGCCCGGGACTATGGGGAAACATTCAGTACTTC. Encoded protein: CASSPGLWGNIQYF.

The rearrangement uses TRBV29-1 and TRBJ2-5, with a weak D call TRBD2 (5 bases). CDR3 length: 14 amino acids. Trimming shortened V by 4 bases and J by 5 bases, and 17 bases separated the two germline ends. Germline-derived CDR1 and CDR2 are SQVTM and ANQGSEA. CDR3 sequence (DNA): TGCAGCGTTGGCGCTGTCGGACCGGGGGAGACCCAGTACTTC. This translates into CSVGAVGPGETQYF.

J is TRBJ1-3 and V is TRBV4-3, with D hard to call. Germline CDR1 and CDR2: LGHNA and YSLEER. Trimming pared 1 base from V and 4 bases from J, leaving 11 bases between. The CDR3 contains 15 residues. The DNA for the CDR3 is TGCGCCAGCAGCCAAGGACTGGGATTGGGAAACACCATATATTTT. Residues: CASSQGLGLGNTIYF.

J is TRBJ2-5 and V is TRBV30; no firm D call. V dropped 3 bases and J dropped 7 bases, with 9 bases sitting between them. The CDR3 covers 11 residues. Per germline, CDR1 GTSNPN and CDR2 SVGIG (reference sequence). CDR3 coding DNA: TGTGCCTGGAGAGAGGAAGGGACCCAGTACTTC. Translation gives CAWREEGTQYF.

The chain couples TRBV28 to TRBJ1-5, with D perhaps TRBD1 (6 bases). With 5 bases removed from V and 3 bases from J, the gap between germline ends came to 17 bases. CDR3 size: 16 residues. Germline V lookup: CDR1 MDHEN, CDR2 SYDVKM. In DNA form, the CDR3 reads TGTGCCAGCAGTGTAGGGGGGAGAATGAACAATCAGCCCCAGCATTTT. It yields the protein CASSVGGRMNNQPQHF.

The V gene is TRBV5-6, the J gene TRBJ2-1, with D unclear. The CDR3 is 15 amino acids. Germline V CDR1 and CDR2: SGHDT, YYEEEE. V was shortened by 4 bases and J by 0 bases, with 11 bases between the two germline ends. The CDR3 is CASSPTPSSYNEQFF. The CDR3 DNA is TGTGCCAGCAGCCCAACGCCCAGCTCCTACAATGAGCAGTTCTTC.

The chain recombines TRBV10-3 with TRBJ2-2, with D unresolved. Trimming removed 4 bases from V and 8 bases from J, with 11 bases in between. This CDR3 has 13 residues. Per germline, CDR1 ENHRY and CDR2 SYGVKD. The CDR3 protein is CAISATSTGELFF. The CDR3 DNA reads TGTGCCATCAGTGCGACGAGTACAGGGGAGCTGTTTTTT.

In the case of this clone: A read error is the likely source, as a far larger clone sits one nucleotide away. The rearrangement uses TRBV4-3 and TRBJ2-5; perhaps TRBD2 as D (6 bases). The CDR3 is 16 amino acids. Trimming removed 3 bases from V and 13 bases from J, with 27 bases in between. Germline assignment: CDR1 LGHNA and CDR2 YSLEER. The CDR3 DNA reads TGCGCCAGCAGCCAGGGATTATCGGGACTCCGGGCCGAGCGGTACTTC. It encodes CASSQGLSGLRAERYF.

The chain employs TRBV5-5 and TRBJ1-4; TRBD1 is a possible D gene (5 bases). CDR1 is SGHKS and CDR2 is YYEKEE in the germline V gene (reference sequence). This CDR3 comprises 14 residues. Trimming removed 0 bases at V and 3 bases at J, with 6 bases between. The CDR3 region is CASSLEGSNEKLFF. CDR3 in DNA: TGTGCCAGCAGCTTGGAGGGGTCTAATGAAAAACTGTTTTTT.

This sequence joins TRBV5-4 and TRBJ1-5; D uncertain. CDR3 length: 13 amino acids. Germline V gene sequence: CDR1 SGHNT, CDR2 YYREEE (reference sequence). The V gene lost 0 bases and the J gene lost 2 bases, with 3 bases spanning the gap. The CDR3 nucleotides read TGTGCCAGCAGCTTGGACGGCAATCAGCCCCAGCATTTT. It translates to CASSLDGNQPQHF.

The chain combines TRBV10-3 with TRBJ2-7; D gene unclear. Trimming took off 8 bases at V and 6 bases at J, with 8 bases between the two ends. CDR1 and CDR2 (germline): ENHRY, SYGVKD. The CDR3 loop spans 10 amino acids. The CDR3 nucleotides read TGTGCCATCGGGCTCCCCGAGCAGTACTTC. Translating gives CAIGLPEQYF.

Of note for this clone: Additional DNA sequences in this sample encode the identical CDR3. This rearrangement joins TRBV7-9 to TRBJ1-2, with no clear D. This CDR3 spans 13 amino acids. V shed 5 bases and J shed 2 bases, with 9 bases lying between them. CDR1 and CDR2 from the germline V gene are SEHNR and FQNEAQ (reference sequence). CDR3 bases: TGTGCCAGCAGCCGGGATACCAACTATGGCTACACCTTC. It is translated as CASSRDTNYGYTF.

V usage is TRBV27 and J usage is TRBJ2-3; possible D gene TRBD2, 6 bases. The CDR3 length is 12 residues. The V end was cut by 6 bases, the J end by 4 bases, with 8 bases between. In germline, CDR1 is MNHEY, CDR2 SMNVEV (reference sequence). The DNA for the CDR3 is TGTGCCAGCAGGGGGGGTCCAGATACGCAGTATTTT. The encoded protein is CASRGGPDTQYF.

Ten or more counts support this clone. This chain links TRBV29-1 with TRBJ2-2; 9 nucleotides align to TRBD1. After removal of 4 bases from V and 4 bases from J, the junction contained 4 bases not matched to a gene. Germline V gene data show CDR1 as SQVTM and CDR2 as ANQGSEA. This CDR3 comprises 14 residues. The CDR3 reads CSVGTGVATGELFF. The CDR3 region has the DNA TGCAGCGTTGGGACAGGGGTGGCCACCGGGGAGCTGTTTTTT.

The V call is TRBV4-3, the J call TRBJ2-1; TRBD2 is a possible D gene (6 bases). Trimming removed 0 bases from V and 3 bases from J, with 18 bases in between. CDR3 size: 18 residues. Germline V gives CDR1 LGHNA, CDR2 YSLEER. CDR3 region: CASSQDLWRAQDYNEQFF. The CDR3 DNA reads as TGCGCCAGCAGCCAAGATCTCTGGAGGGCCCAGGACTACAATGAGCAGTTCTTC.

The rearrangement joins TRBV27 to TRBJ1-2; TRBD1 aligns across 8 bases. The length of the CDR3 is 14 residues. Germline assignment: CDR1 MNHEY and CDR2 SMNVEV (reference sequence). V lost 2 bases and J lost 2; bases outside the gene matches: 1. CDR3 protein: CASSLRTGNYGYTF. The CDR3 DNA reads as TGTGCCAGCAGTTTACGGACAGGGAACTATGGCTACACCTTC.